This T cell receptor (beta chain) was recovered during a study of blood T cells in healthy people across ages. Study findings and constraints: Unsorted PBMC input precluded a conclusive naive versus antigen-experienced comparison. Relative to aged donors, long-lived donors carried more naive CD4+ cells and displayed higher diversity. A strong correlation was seen between TCR beta diversity and naive T cell percentage.

Sample-barcoded 5' priming and a J-beta primer mix drove a second PCR of roughly 7 to 11 cycles. Each cDNA was tagged by a template-switch adaptor containing 12 random nucleotides. TCRdb passed the 5' RACE reads through MiXCR, listing each CDR3 protein once. The top ten clones hold approximately 10% of a sample with 1.6 million or so distinct CDR3 sequences, almost 35% of them seen once. This clonotype was counted at least ten times. Its cognate antigen is unknown. The source of this sequence is a woman between 25 and 40 years old in good health. Sequencing used blood.

This CDR3 is CASSQVGRRGLGKETQYF. The CDR3 DNA reads as TGCGCCAGCAGCCAAGTGGGGCGGCGAGGACTGGGCAAAGAGACCCAGTACTTC. The rearrangement joins TRBV4-1 to TRBJ2-5; D may match TRBD1 or TRBD2 (5 bases each). V lost 1 base and J 3 bases, leaving 21 bases between the germline ends. CDR1 MGHRA and CDR2 YSYEKL come from the germline V gene. This CDR3 region has 18 residues.